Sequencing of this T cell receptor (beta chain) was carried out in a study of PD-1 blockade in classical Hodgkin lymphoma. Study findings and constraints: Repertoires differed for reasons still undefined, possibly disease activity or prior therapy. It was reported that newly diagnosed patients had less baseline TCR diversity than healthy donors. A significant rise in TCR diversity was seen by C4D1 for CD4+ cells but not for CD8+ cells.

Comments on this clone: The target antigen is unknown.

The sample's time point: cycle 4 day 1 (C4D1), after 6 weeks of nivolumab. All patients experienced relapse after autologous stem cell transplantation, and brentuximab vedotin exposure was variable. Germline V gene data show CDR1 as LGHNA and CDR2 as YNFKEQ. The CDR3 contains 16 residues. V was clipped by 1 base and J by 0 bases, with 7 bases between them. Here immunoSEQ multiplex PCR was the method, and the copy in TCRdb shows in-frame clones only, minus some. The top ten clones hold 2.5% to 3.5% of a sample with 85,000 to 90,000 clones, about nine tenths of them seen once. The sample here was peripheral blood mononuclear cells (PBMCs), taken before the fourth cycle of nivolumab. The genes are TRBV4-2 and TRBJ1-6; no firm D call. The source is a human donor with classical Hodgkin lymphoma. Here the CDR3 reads CASSQVASSYNSPLHF. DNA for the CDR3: TGTGCCAGCAGCCAAGTAGCGAGCTCCTATAATTCACCCCTCCACTTT.